This is a list of T cell receptor beta chains from one sample in a study of blood T cell repertoires in COVID-19. Libraries were prepared by immunoSEQ multiplex PCR; TCRdb keeps only in-frame clonotypes and omits some of them. The table lists over 90,000 clones, 87% of them singletons. The sequencing sample was made of peripheral blood. All receptors come from a man aged 45 to 65 in a cohort sampled during active COVID-19. Both conserved end residues are part of each CDR3. D genes are given only for firm matches. The size entry is marked missing in some rows and otherwise reads once, few, many or a size class.

TRBD1	16	TRBV5-1	TRBJ1-1	-	TGCGCCAGCAGCACAATTACAGGGGGCGAGCTTTCTGAAGCTTTCTTT	CASSTITGGELSEAFF
TRBD1	15	TRBV7-2	TRBJ2-1	-	TGTGCCAGCAGCTTACAACAGGGGAGCTACAATGAGCAGTTCTTC	CASSLQQGSYNEQFF
-	13	TRBV6-5	TRBJ1-3	-	TGTGCCAGCAGCCCACCGGTGGGAAACACCATATATTTT	CASSPPVGNTIYF
TRBD1	15	TRBV2	TRBJ1-2	-	TGTGCCAGCACCTCGGACAGGGTGGCTCACTATGGCTACACCTTC	CASTSDRVAHYGYTF
TRBD1	14	TRBV6-1	TRBJ1-1	-	TGTGCCAGCAGTGAACCGTGGAGGGGACAGGGGTCTTTCTTT	CASSEPWRGQGSFF
-	14	TRBV2	TRBJ1-3	few	TGTGCCAGCAGTGGCGCCGTAACTGGAAACACCATATATTTT	CASSGAVTGNTIYF
TRBD2	15	TRBV7-8	TRBJ2-5	-	TGTGCCAGCAGCTCGACTCCGGGACTAGAAGAGACCCAGTACTTC	CASSSTPGLEETQYF
TRBD1	16	TRBV19	TRBJ2-2	-	TGTGCCAGTAGTATTCGGGGGACAGGGAAGACCGGGGAGCTGTTTTTT	CASSIRGTGKTGELFF
-	15	TRBV3-1/TRBV3-2	TRBJ1-2	-	TGTGCCAGCAGCCAAGTTGAGCGGCCGCTCGGTGGCTACACCTTC	CASSQVERPLGGYTF
TRBD1	13	TRBV2	TRBJ1-2	-	TGTGCCAGCAGAGGACCGGGACAGTATGGCTACACCTTC	CASRGPGQYGYTF
-	15	TRBV5-4	TRBJ1-5	few	TGTGCCAGCAGCCTTGGCACAGGTAAAGGTCAGCCCCAGCATTTT	CASSLGTGKGQPQHF
-	15	TRBV9	TRBJ2-3	-	TGTGCCAGCAGCGTAGGTCCCCAGGGGAGAGATACGCAGTATTTT	CASSVGPQGRDTQYF
TRBD2	15	TRBV24-1	TRBJ2-5	-	TGTGCCACCAGTGCTTCGATGGGGGGGATAGAGACCCAGTACTTC	CATSASMGGIETQYF
TRBD2	14	TRBV10-3	TRBJ2-1	-	TGTGCCATCAGTGAAAGCGGGGGGGTCCTCAAGCAGTTCTTC	CAISESGGVLKQFF
-	15	TRBV14	TRBJ2-3	-	TGTGCCAGCAGCCAAGGGTCGGGGATTATGGATACGCAGTATTTT	CASSQGSGIMDTQYF
-	11	TRBV6-6	TRBJ2-1	once	TGTGCCAGCAGCCAGGGCAATGAGCAGTTCTTC	CASSQGNEQFF
TRBD1	14	TRBV2	TRBJ2-7	once	TGTGCCAGCAAAGGAGGGACAGGGTCCTACGAGCAGTACTTC	CASKGGTGSYEQYF
-	16	TRBV2	TRBJ1-3	-	TGTGCCAGCAGTCCCCGGGGGTTGCTCTCTGGAAACACCATATATTTT	CASSPRGLLSGNTIYF
-	14	TRBV28	TRBJ2-2	-	TGTGCCAGCAGCCAGGGAGGACAGGCCGGGGAGCTGTTTTTT	CASSQGGQAGELFF
-	14	TRBV11-2	TRBJ2-5	-	TGTGCCAGCAGCCCGACAGGTGGCCAAGAGACCCAGTACTTC	CASSPTGGQETQYF
TRBD1	20	TRBV19	TRBJ1-1	-	TGTGCCAGTAGTATCCGACACTTGGGACAGGGGCATAGGATGGGCACTGAAGCTTTCTTT	CASSIRHLGQGHRMGTEAFF
TRBD1	17	TRBV9	TRBJ2-2	-	TGTGCCAGCAGCGTAGCCAGGGGACAGGGGACCACCGGGGAGCTGTTTTTT	CASSVARGQGTTGELFF
-	17	TRBV7-2	TRBJ1-5	-	TGTGCCAGCAGCTTAGGCACGGGGGGGGTAAGCAATCAGCCCCAGCATTTT	CASSLGTGGVSNQPQHF
-	14	TRBV6-2/TRBV6-3	TRBJ1-2	few	TGTGCCAGCAGTTACTCTGGAGCTCACTATGGCTACACCTTC	CASSYSGAHYGYTF
-	13	TRBV18	TRBJ2-5	-	TGTGCCAGCTCACGTGGCGGCCAAGAGACCCAGTACTTC	CASSRGGQETQYF
TRBD1	15	TRBV3-1/TRBV3-2	TRBJ2-5	-	TGTGCCAGCAGCCAAGACCACAGGGGCCAAGAGACCCAGTACTTC	CASSQDHRGQETQYF
TRBD1	15	TRBV7-2	TRBJ1-3	-	TGTGCCAGCAGCATAAAAACAGGGGACGGAAACACCATATATTTT	CASSIKTGDGNTIYF